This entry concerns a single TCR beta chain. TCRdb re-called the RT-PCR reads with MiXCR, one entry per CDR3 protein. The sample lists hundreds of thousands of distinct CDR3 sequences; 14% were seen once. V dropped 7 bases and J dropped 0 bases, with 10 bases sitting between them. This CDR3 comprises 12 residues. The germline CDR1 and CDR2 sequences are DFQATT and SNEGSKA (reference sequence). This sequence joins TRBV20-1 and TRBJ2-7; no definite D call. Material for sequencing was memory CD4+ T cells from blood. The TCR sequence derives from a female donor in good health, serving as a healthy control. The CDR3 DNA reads TGCAGTGGCCGAATAAGCTCCTACGAGCAGTACTTC. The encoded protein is CSGRISSYEQYF.